The entry that follows covers one TCR beta chain sequence. This clonotype was counted between two and nine times. Its antigen target is currently unknown. No base quality information exists; no much larger clone differs at one position. Donors were approximately 42 systemically healthy Caucasian individuals from Russia aged roughly 6 to 95 years. Ten milliliters of peripheral blood were collected from each donor into EDTA-treated Vacutainer tubes. Ficoll-Paque density-gradient centrifugation was used to isolate PBMCs, with at least 6.5 million per sample. Trizol reagent was used to extract total RNA from the PBMCs, yielding at least 5 micrograms per sample. For every donor, flow cytometry on a PBMC aliquot measured the percentage of naive CD45RAhigh/CD27high T cells. This sample was included in a study of blood T cells in healthy people across ages (dated by TCRdb to about 2015). About the study as a whole: In model experiments, template switching captured about one uniquely barcoded TCR beta cDNA molecule for every two T cells. The study measured age-related changes in TCR beta repertoire diversity using deep sequencing normalized with unique cDNA molecular identifiers. The donors were split into four age groups: young (average 16 years), middle-aged (about 40), aged (over 55) and long-lived (approximately 80). Donors of different ages were randomly distributed across sequencing lanes to avoid experimental bias. For two donors (one aged 18 to 30 and one aged 80 or older), the study analyzed two additional independent replicas of 1 million unique cDNA reads from the same blood draw.

Reading the germline V gene gives CDR1 MNHEY and CDR2 SVGAGI. The V end loses 10 bases and the J end loses 3 bases, and a stretch of 15 bases separates them. The CDR3, cysteine through phenylalanine, is 14 amino acids long. This entry keeps only the CDR3 DNA: 42 bases, framed from base 1. What the work shows at the level of the full study, not this receptor alone: Bulk unsorted PBMC profiling prevented conclusive comparison of naive and antigen-experienced compartments. Donor CMV infection status was unknown, potentially confounding age-related changes in expanded clonotypes. There was a strong correlation between observed TCR beta diversity and the percentage of naive T cells measured by flow cytometry. The long-lived group showed more naive CD4+ T cells, fewer expanded clones and increased TCR diversity than the aged group, suggesting age selection. Estimates of total diversity based on one million sequenced T cells were considered lower bounds and underestimates. Observed TCR beta diversity per million T cells fell roughly linearly with age, and a significant reduction was already apparent by age around 40.

Receptor amplification or capture employed 5' RACE. Reads for this sample came from an Illumina HiSeq 2500. The second PCR ran for roughly 7 to 11 cycles and used a J-beta primer mix along with a sample-barcoded 5' primer. A unique molecular identifier was introduced onto each TCR beta cDNA molecule by a template-switch 5' adaptor carrying 12 random nucleotides. At least 3 million CDR3-containing paired-end reads were obtained from each sample. All of the RNA was converted into first-strand cDNA using the Mint cDNA synthesis kit, with a TRBC-specific oligonucleotide serving as the primer. All cDNA was treated with uracil-DNA glycosylase and then went through a first 18-cycle PCR with the universal primers M1SS and BC2_uni_R. The original methods were these. For normalization, 1 million high-quality reads were randomly selected from each sample, with every read carrying a distinct molecular identifier. Instead of being binned into consensus sequences, reads with shared molecular identifiers were discarded. MiTCR, with a Q25 quality threshold and the strictest error-elimination algorithm, was used for CDR3 identification, clonotype clustering and error correction. A nonparametric unseen species model using Euler transformation provided a lower-bound estimate of total TCR beta diversity. The raw public reads went through TCRdb reprocessing: fastp at Q25, MiXCR clone calling, in-frame beta chains kept. CDR3 protein duplicates are merged, each entry listing the most common genes and DNA. These V and J calls rely on TCRdb rather than the paper's analysis. Within this sample are 540,000 or so distinct CDR3 sequences, with 25% to 30% of them counted one time only. The ten largest account for around 20% of the sample.

Material: blood. The origin of this receptor is a woman in her 70s in good health. Recombination joined TRBV6-5 with TRBJ1-4, with the D gene not clear enough to name. CDR3 reads: CATKAGWANEKLFF. The DNA sequence reads TGTGCCACCAAGGCGGGATGGGCTAATGAAAAACTGTTTTTT.